These T cell receptor beta chains were read from a single sample in a study of ipilimumab plus nivolumab after autologous stem cell transplantation. TCRdb's table, derived via immunoSEQ multiplex PCR, lists solely in-frame clones and lacks some. The data show tens of thousands of clones, with roughly 69% seen just once and more than 20% held by the top ten. Material: PBMCs, obtained in a trial of ipilimumab plus nivolumab as post-transplant consolidation. Every receptor here comes from a male donor with diffuse large B-cell lymphoma. Each CDR3 is given with its conserved first and last residue. A D gene is named only where the DNA matches it firmly. Where a row states a size, it is once, few, many or the class of an expanded clone; other rows omit it.

.	once	TRBV5-1	TRBJ2-1	TGCGCCAGCAGCTTGGGTCCAGGATCTTACAATGAGCAGTTCTTC	CASSLGPGSYNEQFF
.	many	TRBV29-1	TRBJ1-1	TGCAGCACGGACCCGGGGGCTCGGAACACTGAAGCTTTCTTT	CSTDPGARNTEAFF
.	.	TRBV18	TRBJ2-5	TGTGCCAGCTCCCCCTCTTATGGGGAAGAGACCCAGTACTTC	CASSPSYGEETQYF
.	.	TRBV5-1	TRBJ2-5	TGCGCCAGCAGCCCGGGGGTCCAAGAGACCCAGTACTTC	CASSPGVQETQYF
.	.	TRBV6-4	TRBJ2-7	TGTGCCAGCAGCCAAGGGGGTGGGCGGTCCTACGAGCAGTACTTC	CASSQGGGRSYEQYF
.	.	TRBV9	TRBJ2-2	TGTGCCAGCAGCGTAGCCGGGCCAAAGGTCTGGGAGCTGTTTTTT	CASSVAGPKVWELFF
.	.	TRBV9	TRBJ2-7	TGTGCCAGCAGCGAGGGTCTTCTATCCTACGAGCAGTACTTC	CASSEGLLSYEQYF
.	few	TRBV21-1	TRBJ2-1	TGTGCCAGCAGCAAAATCGAGACTAGCGGGGGTGGGACCTACAATGAGCAGTTCTTC	CASSKIETSGGGTYNEQFF
.	few	TRBV7-9	TRBJ2-7	TGTGCCAGCAGCTTGACAGGCCCCTCTGGTAATGAGCAGTACTTC	CASSLTGPSGNEQYF
.	.	TRBV29-1	TRBJ2-7	TGCAGCGTTGATTTGGGATCCTACGAGCAGTACTTC	CSVDLGSYEQYF
.	.	TRBV5-1	TRBJ2-3	TGCGCCAGCAGCTTGGAAGGGGGGTTAGATACGCAGTATTTT	CASSLEGGLDTQYF
TRBD1	.	TRBV7-9	TRBJ1-4	TGTGCCAGCAGCGAGGGACAGGGGCATGAAAAACTGTTTTTT	CASSEGQGHEKLFF
TRBD2	once	TRBV29-1	TRBJ2-3	TGCAGCGTTGAAGATGGGCTAGCGGTGGGGGATACGCAGTATTTT	CSVEDGLAVGDTQYF
TRBD1	few	TRBV5-8	TRBJ1-6	TGTGCCAGCAGCGGTACAGGGGGCATAAATTCACCCCTCCACTTT	CASSGTGGINSPLHF
TRBD1	.	TRBV30	TRBJ1-4	TGTGCCTGGAGCCTCGGGACAGGGAAAGGAGAAAAACTGTTTTTT	CAWSLGTGKGEKLFF
.	once	TRBV10-3	TRBJ2-1	TGTGCCATCAGTGAGCCCCAGGGCTTAGAGCAGTTCTTC	CAISEPQGLEQFF
TRBD2	.	TRBV6-1	TRBJ2-7	TGTGCCAGCAGTGAAGCGCGGCTAGCGGGAGCTTACGAGCAGTACTTC	CASSEARLAGAYEQYF
.	.	TRBV27	TRBJ1-1	TGTGCCAGCAGAGGAGGGCCTGACACTGAAGCTTTCTTT	CASRGGPDTEAFF
.	.	TRBV6-1	TRBJ2-6	TGTGCCAGCGATGCGCCCTCTGGGGCCAACGTCCTGACTTTC	CASDAPSGANVLTF
.	.	TRBV9	TRBJ2-3	TGTGCCAGCAGCGTAGCCGGGACGAGGGACCCGCAGTATTTT	CASSVAGTRDPQYF
.	.	TRBV27	TRBJ2-7	TGTGCATGTAAGGACAGCATCTCCTACGAGCAGTACTTC	CACKDSISYEQYF
.	.	TRBV5-1	TRBJ2-1	TGCGCCAGCAGCCTTGGACACTACAATGAGCAGTTCTTC	CASSLGHYNEQFF
TRBD1	once	TRBV6-1	TRBJ1-3	TGTGCCAGCAGTGAAGCACAGGGGGCGAACACCATATATTTT	CASSEAQGANTIYF
.	.	TRBV9	TRBJ1-1	TGTGCCAGCAGCCCATCGGCAGGCCTCGGAACTGAAGCTTTCTTT	CASSPSAGLGTEAFF
.	few	TRBV6-1	TRBJ2-7	TGTGCCAGCAAGGGCCCAGACTCCTACGAGCAGTACTTC	CASKGPDSYEQYF
.	.	TRBV2	TRBJ2-7	TGTGCCAGCGGGGGGACCCCAACCTACGAGCAGTACTTC	CASGGTPTYEQYF
.	.	TRBV7-3	TRBJ2-3	TGTGCCAGCAGCCAAGGGTCAGGTGCAGATACGCAGTATTTT	CASSQGSGADTQYF
.	few	TRBV5-6	TRBJ1-2	TGTGCCAGCAGCTTGGAGGCGGCTCAACTCTATGGCTACACCTTC	CASSLEAAQLYGYTF
TRBD1	.	TRBV11-3	TRBJ2-2	TGTGCCAGCAGTTCCGGGACAGGGGGCACCGGGGAGCTGTTTTTT	CASSSGTGGTGELFF
.	.	TRBV18	TRBJ2-2	TGTGCCAGCTCCCTTTCGACCGGGGCCGCCGGGGAGCTGTTTTTT	CASSLSTGAAGELFF
TRBD1	.	TRBV7-8	TRBJ2-2	TGTGCCAGCAGCGTCGGACAGGGGGCCGGGGAGCTGTTTTTT	CASSVGQGAGELFF
TRBD1	.	TRBV5-1	TRBJ2-6	TGCGCCAGCAGCTGGACAGGGATGGCTGGGGCCAACGTCCTGACTTTC	CASSWTGMAGANVLTF
.	.	TRBV9	TRBJ2-4	TGTGCCAGCAGCGTAGGGACTCGGTGGAACATTCAGTACTTC	CASSVGTRWNIQYF
TRBD1	.	TRBV5-4	TRBJ1-1	TGTGCCAGCAGCCTCAGGACAGGAATGAACACTGAAGCTTTCTTT	CASSLRTGMNTEAFF
TRBD1	.	TRBV30	TRBJ2-6	TGTGCCTTTCAAGGACAGGGGAAATTTTGGGCCAACGTCCTGACTTTC	CAFQGQGKFWANVLTF
.	.	TRBV9	TRBJ2-3	TGTGCCAGCAGCGATAGGCAAGGGGTAGATACGCAGTATTTT	CASSDRQGVDTQYF
TRBD1	.	TRBV4-2	TRBJ1-3	TGTGCCAGCAGCCTTTTTGGACAGGGGAACTTGGGAAACACCATATATTTT	CASSLFGQGNLGNTIYF
.	.	TRBV25-1	TRBJ2-5	TGTGCCAGCAGTGAATATTCGGGAGACCGAGAGACCCAGTACTTC	CASSEYSGDRETQYF
.	.	TRBV2	TRBJ2-3	TGTGCCAGCAGTGGGACAGCAACTACAGATACGCAGTATTTT	CASSGTATTDTQYF
.	.	TRBV18	TRBJ2-7	TGTGCCAGCTCATTCTACGCTCCTCGAACCTTATACGAGCAGTACTTC	CASSFYAPRTLYEQYF
.	.	TRBV27	TRBJ1-2	TGTGCCAGCAGTTCTGCAATCACAGGGTACACGGATTATGGCTACACCTTC	CASSSAITGYTDYGYTF
TRBD1	.	TRBV10-1	TRBJ2-4	TGCGCCAGCAGTTCGGGACAGGCGGACATTCAGTACTTC	CASSSGQADIQYF
.	.	TRBV18	TRBJ1-1	TGTGCCAGCTCACCAAACAGGGAGGTCACTGAAGCTTTCTTT	CASSPNREVTEAFF
.	.	TRBV7-3	TRBJ2-3	TGTGCCAGCAGCCCAGAACTAGCTCTAGATACGCAGTATTTT	CASSPELALDTQYF
TRBD2	.	TRBV18	TRBJ2-7	TGTGCCAGCTCACCACGACTAGCGGACTACTACGAGCAGTACTTC	CASSPRLADYYEQYF
TRBD1	.	TRBV19	TRBJ1-1	TGTGCCAGTAGAAACGGACCAGGGGGGAACACTGAAGCTTTCTTT	CASRNGPGGNTEAFF
.	.	TRBV9	TRBJ2-7	TGTGCCAGCAGCCCAGGGGACATCGCCTACGAGCAGTACTTC	CASSPGDIAYEQYF
.	.	TRBV11-1	TRBJ1-2	TGTGCCAGCAGCTTAGGCTTTTACTATGGCTACACCTTC	CASSLGFYYGYTF
TRBD2	.	TRBV27	TRBJ2-1	TGTGCCAGCAGACTAGCGGGAGTGGGTGAGCAGTTCTTC	CASRLAGVGEQFF
.	.	TRBV5-4	TRBJ2-1	TGTGCCAGCAGCTTGGATCCAGGGAGTAGCTCCTACAATGAGCAGTTCTTC	CASSLDPGSSSYNEQFF
.	once	TRBV7-6	TRBJ2-1	TGTGCCAGCAGCTTAGAAGGAGCCGGGATAACCAACTCCTACAATGAGCAGTTCTTC	CASSLEGAGITNSYNEQFF
TRBD1	.	TRBV2	TRBJ1-2	TGTGCCAGCAGTGCCTCGGACAGGCGGACGGATGGAGGCTACACCTTC	CASSASDRRTDGGYTF